This T cell receptor beta chain derives from a study of tumor-infiltrating lymphocytes in primary liver carcinoma. For the study at large: Maximum tumor diameters ranged from roughly 4 to 11 cm, stage T1-T3 N0M0.

The germline gives CDR1 LGHNA, CDR2 YNFKEQ. V lost 0 bases to trimming and J lost 4 bases; unmatched junction nucleotides: 5. CDR3 length: 16 amino acids. This clonotype was counted many times. TCR beta cDNA was prepared out of 450 to 500 ng total RNA by means of a constant-region primer. Employing slightly modified ARM-PCR, three nested multiplex PCR rounds were run, and these gave rise to the TCR beta libraries. Amplification in the first two PCR rounds was performed using TRBV1-TRBV30 forward primers and a C-beta reverse primer for approximately 10 cycles each. TCRdb re-called the multiplex PCR reads with MiXCR, one entry per CDR3 protein. This sample yields fewer than 400,000 distinct CDR3 sequences, of which 65% are seen a single time; approximately 9.4% belongs to the top ten. Germline DNA was also extracted, while the blood RNA originated from unsorted whole blood. Patients in the cohort were treatment-naive and living with chronic HBV infection.

Input material: peripheral blood. The genes are TRBV4-2 and TRBJ1-5; 8 positions agree with TRBD1. This TCR came from a man in his forties or fifties with primary liver carcinoma and hepatitis B virus infection. The CDR3 here is CASSQDLGQVNQPQHF. CDR3 in DNA: TGTGCCAGCAGCCAAGATTTGGGACAGGTTAATCAGCCCCAGCATTTT.